Listed below are T cell receptor beta chains from one sample, sequenced in a study of T cell responses to AZD1222 COVID-19 vaccine. Sequenced by immunoSEQ multiplex PCR; TCRdb stores in-frame clones only, minus some. The sample includes nearly 110,000 clones, around 92% seen only once; the top ten take roughly 7%. This specimen was peripheral blood, taken on day 0 of AZD1222 vaccination. The receptors stem from an adult in good health. The CDR3 runs from the conserved cysteine through the conserved F or W. The D gene is left open where the match is weak. The size field is filled for only some rows; it gives once, few, many or a size class.

j_gene | d_gene | abundance | v_gene | CDR3aa | CDR3nt
TRBJ1-2 | - | - | TRBV5-4 | CASSLDRLRNGYTF | TGTGCCAGCAGCTTGGACAGGCTAAGGAATGGCTACACCTTC
TRBJ2-7 | - | - | TRBV13 | CASSLRNRDRTRLYEQYF | TGTGCCAGCAGCTTAAGGAACCGAGACCGAACGAGACTCTACGAGCAGTACTTC
TRBJ2-6 | - | once | TRBV5-1 | CASSSGVVGANVLTF | TGCGCCAGCAGCTCCGGGGTAGTTGGGGCCAACGTCCTGACTTTC
TRBJ2-1 | TRBD1 | - | TRBV2 | CASSGNRPDRLGSGYNEQFF | TGTGCCAGCAGTGGAAACCGGCCGGACAGGTTGGGATCAGGATACAATGAGCAGTTCTTC
TRBJ1-5 | TRBD1 | - | TRBV12-3/TRBV12-4 | CASSTGGPQPQHF | TGTGCCAGCAGCACAGGGGGCCCCCAGCCCCAGCATTTT
TRBJ1-2 | - | - | TRBV5-5 | CASSLQQNYGYTF | TGTGCCAGCAGCTTGCAACAGAACTATGGCTACACCTTC
TRBJ2-5 | - | - | TRBV3-1/TRBV3-2 | CASSQVGQETQYF | TGTGCCAGCAGCCAAGTAGGCCAAGAGACCCAGTACTTC
TRBJ2-2 | - | - | TRBV27 | CASSLFAGELFF | TGTGCCAGCAGTTTATTTGCCGGGGAGCTGTTTTTT
TRBJ2-1 | TRBD2 | once | TRBV9 | CASSVGLAGGPSSYNEQFF | TGTGCCAGCAGCGTAGGACTAGCGGGAGGGCCGAGCTCCTACAATGAGCAGTTCTTC
TRBJ2-3 | - | - | TRBV18 | CASSPLSSSTDTQYF | TGTGCCAGCTCACCACTGAGCTCGAGCACAGATACGCAGTATTTT
TRBJ1-4 | TRBD1 | - | TRBV19 | CASNRDREGKLFF | TGTGCCAGTAATAGGGACAGGGAAGGAAAACTGTTTTTT
TRBJ1-3 | TRBD1 | - | TRBV28 | CASSGPDRTRYSGNTIYF | TGTGCCAGCAGTGGACCGGACAGGACACGATACTCTGGAAACACCATATATTTT
TRBJ2-3 | TRBD2 | once | TRBV4-3 | CASSKHSGRVTDTQYF | TGCGCCAGCAGCAAACATAGCGGGAGGGTTACAGATACGCAGTATTTT
TRBJ2-2 | - | - | TRBV6-2/TRBV6-3 | CASSNGMNTGELFF | TGTGCCAGCAGTAACGGGATGAACACCGGGGAGCTGTTTTTT
TRBJ1-4 | - | once | TRBV25-1 | CASSERRGDEKLFF | TGTGCCAGCAGTGAACGGAGGGGCGATGAAAAACTGTTTTTT
TRBJ1-1 | - | - | TRBV12-3/TRBV12-4 | CASSLDPIEAFF | TGTGCCAGCAGTCTGGACCCTATAGAAGCTTTCTTT
TRBJ1-6 | - | few | TRBV5-4 | CASSLNVGFSPLHF | TGTGCCAGCAGCTTGAATGTAGGTTTTTCACCCCTCCACTTT
TRBJ1-5 | TRBD1 | - | TRBV6-5 | CASSRGKTGGQPQHF | TGTGCCAGCAGTAGGGGAAAGACAGGGGGCCAGCCCCAGCATTTT
TRBJ2-7 | - | - | TRBV7-8 | CASSLSYTGGYEQYF | TGTGCCAGCAGCTTATCTTATACAGGTGGCTACGAGCAGTACTTC
TRBJ2-7 | - | once | TRBV14 | CASNKAMGPYEQYF | TGTGCCAGCAACAAGGCGATGGGCCCTTACGAGCAGTACTTC
TRBJ2-1 | TRBD2 | - | TRBV5-1 | CASSLALAGSNEQFF | TGCGCCAGCAGCTTGGCCCTAGCGGGATCGAATGAGCAGTTCTTC
TRBJ1-1 | - | - | TRBV7-9 | CASSSSLMAEAFF | TGTGCCAGCAGCTCCTCGTTGATGGCTGAAGCTTTCTTT
TRBJ1-6 | TRBD1 | - | TRBV28 | CASRRRRQGVNSPLHF | TGTGCCAGCAGAAGGAGGAGACAGGGGGTTAATTCACCCCTCCACTTT
TRBJ2-7 | TRBD1 | - | TRBV6-5 | CASKTGSSYEQYF | TGTGCCAGTAAGACAGGGAGCTCCTACGAGCAGTACTTC
TRBJ2-7 | TRBD1 | - | TRBV7-3 | CASSFSPDRGLDEQYF | TGTGCCAGCAGCTTCTCTCCTGACAGGGGTCTCGACGAGCAGTACTTC
TRBJ2-7 | TRBD2 | - | TRBV5-6 | CASSLGSGSPPYEQYF | TGTGCCAGCAGCTTAGGAAGCGGGAGCCCACCCTACGAGCAGTACTTC
TRBJ2-6 | - | - | TRBV5-1 | CASSLDRLYKSGANVLTF | TGCGCCAGCAGCCTTGACAGGCTCTACAAATCTGGGGCCAACGTCCTGACTTTC
TRBJ2-1 | TRBD1 | - | TRBV5-1 | CASRPDGTGGLGVYNEQFF | TGCGCCAGCAGACCTGACGGGACAGGGGGACTAGGGGTCTACAATGAGCAGTTCTTC
TRBJ2-1 | TRBD2 | - | TRBV24-1 | CATSPSGNAYNEQFF | TGTGCCACCAGCCCTAGCGGGAACGCTTACAATGAGCAGTTCTTC
TRBJ1-2 | - | - | TRBV5-6 | CASSLVFDGDYGYTF | TGTGCCAGCAGCTTGGTCTTCGATGGGGATTATGGCTACACCTTC
TRBJ2-2 | - | - | TRBV7-2 | CASSLALVGTGELFF | TGTGCCAGCAGCTTAGCGTTAGTGGGCACCGGGGAGCTGTTTTTT
TRBJ2-1 | - | - | TRBV30 | CAWSHPNRYNEQFF | TGTGCCTGGAGCCATCCCAACAGGTACAATGAGCAGTTCTTC
TRBJ2-7 | - | - | TRBV18 | CASSPPRSYSYEQYF | TGTGCCAGCTCACCACCTAGAAGTTATTCTTACGAGCAGTACTTC
TRBJ2-3 | - | - | TRBV30 | CAWGLGMSTDTQYF | TGTGCCTGGGGCTTAGGAATGAGCACAGATACGCAGTATTTT
TRBJ2-2 | - | - | TRBV3-1/TRBV3-2 | CASSQDLVTGPGELFF | TGTGCCAGCAGCCAAGATTTGGTTACAGGTCCCGGGGAGCTGTTTTTT
TRBJ1-5 | - | - | TRBV9 | CASSVGEGRANQPQHF | TGTGCCAGCAGCGTAGGGGAAGGGCGGGCCAATCAGCCCCAGCATTTT
TRBJ2-6 | - | - | TRBV24-1 | CAPRASGANVLTF | TGTGCCCCCAGGGCCTCTGGGGCCAACGTCCTGACTTTC
TRBJ2-7 | - | - | TRBV11-2 | CASGGLPYEQYF | TGTGCCAGCGGTGGACTTCCCTACGAGCAGTACTTC
TRBJ1-2 | - | - | TRBV2 | CATSGQGFSRRGYTF | TGTGCCACCAGTGGGCAGGGGTTTTCCAGACGTGGCTACACCTTC
TRBJ2-6 | TRBD1 | - | TRBV5-8 | CASSSPWTGNSGANVLTF | TGTGCCAGCAGCTCCCCCTGGACAGGGAACTCTGGGGCCAACGTCCTGACTTTC
TRBJ2-4 | - | - | TRBV7-9 | CASSPRLLRSKNIQYF | TGTGCCAGCAGCCCCCGACTGCTTCGATCCAAAAACATTCAGTACTTC
TRBJ2-3 | TRBD2 | - | TRBV11-3 | CASSPRPGLAADTQYF | TGTGCCAGCAGCCCCCGGCCGGGACTAGCGGCAGATACGCAGTATTTT
TRBJ2-7 | TRBD1 | - | TRBV10-3 | CAISESGTGGSYEQYF | TGTGCCATCAGTGAGTCGGGGACAGGGGGCTCCTACGAGCAGTACTTC
TRBJ2-1 | TRBD2 | once | TRBV5-1 | CASSLGLAGAYNEQFF | TGCGCCAGCAGCTTGGGACTAGCGGGTGCCTACAATGAGCAGTTCTTC
TRBJ2-1 | TRBD2 | - | TRBV14 | CASSPRLAGENNEQFF | TGTGCCAGCAGCCCTAGACTAGCGGGAGAGAACAATGAGCAGTTCTTC
TRBJ1-2 | TRBD1 | - | TRBV6-1 | CASSVGQGAGGYTF | TGTGCCAGCAGTGTAGGGCAGGGGGCGGGAGGCTACACCTTC
TRBJ1-5 | - | - | TRBV15 | CATSRAGAGQPQHF | TGTGCCACCAGCAGAGCAGGGGCAGGTCAGCCCCAGCATTTT
TRBJ2-3 | TRBD2 | - | TRBV5-6 | CASSLGLAAGTDTQYF | TGTGCCAGCAGCCTAGGTCTAGCGGCGGGCACAGATACGCAGTATTTT
TRBJ1-1 | - | - | TRBV5-3 | CARSYSNEAFF | TGTGCCAGAAGCTATTCGAATGAAGCTTTCTTT